This T cell receptor beta chain was retrieved from a study of synovial regulatory T cells in juvenile arthritis. The study, taken as a whole, reports: iaTreg TCR repertoires were largely private across patients and partially overlapped synovial Teff and blood CPL.

Germline CDR1 is MNHEY and CDR2 is SVGAGI. The CDR3 spans 15 residues. The record lacks a DNA sequence. Its frequency marks this clone as medium-sized. Its target is unknown. Method: immunoSEQ multiplex PCR; TCRdb's copy keeps in-frame clones and lacks some. The data show roughly 9,200 clones, and the top ten clones hold roughly 1%. Donors were more than 9 juvenile idiopathic arthritis patients with active disease. Patients were aged median approximately 12 years with disease lasting median approximately seven years. This TCR came from a donor aged 2-30 years with juvenile idiopathic arthritis. The sequencing sample was made of Treg cells from blood. The subset denotes: remaining (HLA-DR-negative) circulating blood Treg cells. The chain employs TRBV6-5 and TRBJ2-6; without DNA, the TCRdb call of TRBD1 cannot be checked. CDR3 sequence: CASSPTQSGANVLTF.